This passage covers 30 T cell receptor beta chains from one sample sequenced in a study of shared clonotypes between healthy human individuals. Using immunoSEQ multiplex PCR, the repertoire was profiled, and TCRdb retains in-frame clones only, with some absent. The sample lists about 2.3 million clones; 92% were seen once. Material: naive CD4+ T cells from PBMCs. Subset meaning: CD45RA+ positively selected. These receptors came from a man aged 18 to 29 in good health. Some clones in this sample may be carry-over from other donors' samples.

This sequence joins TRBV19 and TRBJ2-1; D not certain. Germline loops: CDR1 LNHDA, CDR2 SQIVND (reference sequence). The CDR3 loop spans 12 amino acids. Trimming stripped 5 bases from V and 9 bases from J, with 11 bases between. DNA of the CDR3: TGTGCCAGTAGTCCCCGGGCACCTGAGCAGTTCTTC. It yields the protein CASSPRAPEQFF.

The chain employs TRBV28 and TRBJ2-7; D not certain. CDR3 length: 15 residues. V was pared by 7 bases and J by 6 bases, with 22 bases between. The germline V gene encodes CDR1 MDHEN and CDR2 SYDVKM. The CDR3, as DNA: TGTGCCAGCACCCCATGGGGAAACACCCTGCTCGAGCAGTACTTC. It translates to CASTPWGNTLLEQYF.

CDR3 in DNA: TGTGCCAGCTCGGATCAGGGCTCCTCTGGAAACACCATATATTTT. As protein: CASSDQGSSGNTIYF. The genes are TRBV18 and TRBJ1-3; weak D call: TRBD1 (5 bases). The germline V gene encodes CDR1 KGHSH and CDR2 LQKENI. Trimming cost V 6 bases and J 0 bases, with 12 bases left between them. The CDR3 has 15 residues.

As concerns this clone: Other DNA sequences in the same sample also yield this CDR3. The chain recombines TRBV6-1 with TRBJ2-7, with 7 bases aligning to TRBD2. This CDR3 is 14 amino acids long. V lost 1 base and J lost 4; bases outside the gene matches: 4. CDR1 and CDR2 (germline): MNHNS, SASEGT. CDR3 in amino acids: CASSEGGGSYEQYF. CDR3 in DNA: TGTGCCAGCAGTGAAGGGGGAGGGAGTTACGAGCAGTACTTC.

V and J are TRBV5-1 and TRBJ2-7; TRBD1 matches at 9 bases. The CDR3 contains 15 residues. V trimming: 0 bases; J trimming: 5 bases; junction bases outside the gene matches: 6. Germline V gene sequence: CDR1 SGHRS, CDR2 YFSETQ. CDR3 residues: CASSLALQGADEQYF. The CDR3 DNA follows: TGCGCCAGCAGCTTGGCGTTACAGGGGGCGGACGAGCAGTACTTC.

The CDR3 DNA sequence: TGTGCCAGCAGCTCCTCTCGGACAGGGAGGGATGAGCAGTTCTTC. Its protein product is CASSSSRTGRDEQFF. This rearrangement joins TRBV5-8 to TRBJ2-1, with D possibly TRBD1 on 8 matching bases. The CDR3 loop spans 15 amino acids. With 3 bases removed from V and 8 bases from J, the gap between germline ends came to 18 bases. Germline CDR1 and CDR2: SGHTS and YDEGEE.

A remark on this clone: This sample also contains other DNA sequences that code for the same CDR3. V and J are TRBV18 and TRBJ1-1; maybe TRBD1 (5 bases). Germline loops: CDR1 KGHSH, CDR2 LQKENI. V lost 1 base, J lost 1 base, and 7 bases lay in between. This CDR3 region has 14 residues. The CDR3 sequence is CASSPRGANTEAFF. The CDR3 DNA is TGTGCCAGCTCACCACGGGGCGCGAACACTGAAGCTTTCTTT. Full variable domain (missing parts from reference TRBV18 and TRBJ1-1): NAGVMQNPRHLVRRRGQEARLRCSPMKGHSHVYWYRQLPEEGLKFMVYLQKENIIDESGMPKERFSAEFPKEGPSILRIQQVVRGDSAAYFCASSPRGANTEAFFGQGTRLTVV.

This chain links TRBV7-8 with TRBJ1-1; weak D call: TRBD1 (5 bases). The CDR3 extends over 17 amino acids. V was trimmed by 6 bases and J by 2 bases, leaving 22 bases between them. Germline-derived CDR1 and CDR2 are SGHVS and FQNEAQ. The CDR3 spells CASRPIRQRGYNTEAFF. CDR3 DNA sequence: TGTGCCAGCAGACCAATCCGACAGCGGGGCTACAACACTGAAGCTTTCTTT.

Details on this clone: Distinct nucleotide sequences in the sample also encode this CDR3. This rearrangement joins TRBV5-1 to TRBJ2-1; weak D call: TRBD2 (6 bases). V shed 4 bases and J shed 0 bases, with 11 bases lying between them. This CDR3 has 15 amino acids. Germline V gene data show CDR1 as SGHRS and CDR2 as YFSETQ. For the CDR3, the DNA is TGCGCCAGCAGCCCGGGACTCCTCTCCTACAATGAGCAGTTCTTC. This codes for CASSPGLLSYNEQFF.

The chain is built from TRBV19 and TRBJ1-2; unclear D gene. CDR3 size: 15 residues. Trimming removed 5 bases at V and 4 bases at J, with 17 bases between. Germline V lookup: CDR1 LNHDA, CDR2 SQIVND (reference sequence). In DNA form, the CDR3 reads TGTGCCAGTAGTTCAACCCCTCCGGGTTCCTATGGCTACACCTTC. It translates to CASSSTPPGSYGYTF.

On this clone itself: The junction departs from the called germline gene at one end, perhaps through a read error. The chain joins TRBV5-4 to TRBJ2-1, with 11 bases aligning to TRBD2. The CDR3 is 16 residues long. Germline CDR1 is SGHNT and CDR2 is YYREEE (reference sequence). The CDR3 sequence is CASSQGQRLAGYEQFF. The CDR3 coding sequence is TGCGCCAGCAGCCAAGGTCAGAGACTAGCGGGGTATGAGCAGTTCTTC.

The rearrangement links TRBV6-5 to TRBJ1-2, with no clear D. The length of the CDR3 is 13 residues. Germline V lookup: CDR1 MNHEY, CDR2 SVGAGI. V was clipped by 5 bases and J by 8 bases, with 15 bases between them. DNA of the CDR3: TGTGCCAGCAGTATGACCGATACTGTGGGCTACACCTTC. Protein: CASSMTDTVGYTF.

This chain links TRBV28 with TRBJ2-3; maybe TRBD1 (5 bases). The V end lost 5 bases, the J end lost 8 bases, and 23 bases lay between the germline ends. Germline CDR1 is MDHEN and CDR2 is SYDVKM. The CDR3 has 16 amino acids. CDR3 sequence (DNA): TGTGCCAGCAGTGGCGGTGGGGCCCCCCCCGATGGTACGCAGTATTTT. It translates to CASSGGGAPPDGTQYF. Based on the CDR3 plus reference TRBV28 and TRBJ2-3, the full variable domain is DVKVTQSSRYLVKRTGEKVFLECVQDMDHENMFWYRQDPGLGLRLIYFSYDVKMKEKGDIPEGYSVSREKKERFSLILESASTNQTSMYLCASSGGGAPPDGTQYFGPGTRLTVL.

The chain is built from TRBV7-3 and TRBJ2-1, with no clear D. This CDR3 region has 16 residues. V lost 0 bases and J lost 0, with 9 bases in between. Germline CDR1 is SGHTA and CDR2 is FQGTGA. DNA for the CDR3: TGTGCCAGCAGCTTAACGCCAGCGAGCTCCTACAATGAGCAGTTCTTC. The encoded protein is CASSLTPASSYNEQFF.

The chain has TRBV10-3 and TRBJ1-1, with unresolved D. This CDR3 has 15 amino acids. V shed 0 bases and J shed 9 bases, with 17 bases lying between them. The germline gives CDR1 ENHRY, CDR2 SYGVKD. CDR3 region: CAISESPGSSQKAFF. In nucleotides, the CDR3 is TGTGCCATCAGTGAGTCCCCGGGATCGAGCCAGAAAGCTTTCTTT.

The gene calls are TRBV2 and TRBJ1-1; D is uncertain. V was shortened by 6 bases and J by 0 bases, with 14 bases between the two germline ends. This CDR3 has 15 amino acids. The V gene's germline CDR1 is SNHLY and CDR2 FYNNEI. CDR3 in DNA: TGTGCCAGCAGACCTTTAGGGCAGGTGAACACTGAAGCTTTCTTT. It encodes CASRPLGQVNTEAFF.

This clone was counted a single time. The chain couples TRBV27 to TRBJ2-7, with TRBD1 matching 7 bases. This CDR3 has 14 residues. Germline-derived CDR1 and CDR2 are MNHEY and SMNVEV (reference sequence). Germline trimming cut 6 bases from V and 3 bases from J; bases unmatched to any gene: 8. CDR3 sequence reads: CASSSRDSNYEQYF. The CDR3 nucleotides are TGTGCCAGCAGCTCCCGGGACAGTAACTACGAGCAGTACTTC.

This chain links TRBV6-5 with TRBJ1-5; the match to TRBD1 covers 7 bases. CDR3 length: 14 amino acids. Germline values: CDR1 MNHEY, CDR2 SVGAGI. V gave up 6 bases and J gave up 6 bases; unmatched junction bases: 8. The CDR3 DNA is TGTGCCAGCAGCCAGACAGGGACCCGTCAGCCCCAGCATTTT. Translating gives CASSQTGTRQPQHF.

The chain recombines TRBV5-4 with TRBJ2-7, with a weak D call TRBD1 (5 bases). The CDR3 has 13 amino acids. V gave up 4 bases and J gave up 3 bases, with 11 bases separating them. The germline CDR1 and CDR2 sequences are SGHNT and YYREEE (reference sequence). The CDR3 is CASSIRQGYEQYF. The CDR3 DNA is TGTGCCAGCAGCATTAGGCAGGGCTACGAGCAGTACTTC.

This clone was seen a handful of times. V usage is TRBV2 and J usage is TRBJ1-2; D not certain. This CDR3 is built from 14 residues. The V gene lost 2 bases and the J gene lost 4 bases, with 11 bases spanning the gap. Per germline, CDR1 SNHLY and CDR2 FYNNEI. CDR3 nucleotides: TGTGCCAGCAGTGAAACTTTGGGTGGCTATGGCTACACCTTC. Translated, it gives CASSETLGGYGYTF.

For the CDR3, the DNA is TGTGCCAGCTCCCGGGACAGGGATGATACGCAGTATTTT. Protein sequence: CASSRDRDDTQYF. The V gene is TRBV6-1, the J gene TRBJ2-3, with 9 nucleotides matching TRBD1. CDR3 length: 13 residues. Germline V CDR1 and CDR2: MNHNS, SASEGT. The ends lost 8 bases at V and 6 bases at J; junction bases unmatched: 6.

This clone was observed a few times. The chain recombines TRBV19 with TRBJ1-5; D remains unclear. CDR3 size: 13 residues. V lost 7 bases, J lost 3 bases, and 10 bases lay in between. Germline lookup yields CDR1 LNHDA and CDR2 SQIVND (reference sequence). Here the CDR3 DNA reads TGTGCCAGTACCATGGGCTTCAATCAGCCCCAGCATTTT. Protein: CASTMGFNQPQHF.

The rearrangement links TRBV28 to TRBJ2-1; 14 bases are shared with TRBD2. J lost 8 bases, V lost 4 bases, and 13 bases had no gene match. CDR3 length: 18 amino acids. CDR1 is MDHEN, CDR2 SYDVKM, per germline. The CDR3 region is CASSSPAEGLAGEHEQFF. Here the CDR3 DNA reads TGTGCCAGCAGTTCGCCAGCGGAGGGACTAGCGGGAGAGCATGAGCAGTTCTTC.

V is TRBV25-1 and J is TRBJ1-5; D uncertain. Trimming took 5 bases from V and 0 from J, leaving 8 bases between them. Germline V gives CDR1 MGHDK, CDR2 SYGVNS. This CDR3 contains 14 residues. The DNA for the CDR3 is TGTGCCAGCAGTTACTCCTTTAGCAATCAGCCCCAGCATTTT. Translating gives CASSYSFSNQPQHF.

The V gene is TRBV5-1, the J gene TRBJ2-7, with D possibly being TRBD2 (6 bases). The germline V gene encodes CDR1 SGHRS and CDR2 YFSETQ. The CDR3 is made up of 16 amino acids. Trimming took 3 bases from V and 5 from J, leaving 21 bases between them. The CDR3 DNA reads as TGCGCCAGCAGCTGGGGTGTAGCGGACCCAGTTCACGAGCAGTACTTC. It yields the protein CASSWGVADPVHEQYF.

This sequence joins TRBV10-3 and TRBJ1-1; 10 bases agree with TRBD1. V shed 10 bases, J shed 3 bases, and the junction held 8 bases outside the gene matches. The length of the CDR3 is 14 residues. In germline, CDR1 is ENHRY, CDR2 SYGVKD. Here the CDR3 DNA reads TGTGCCAGCTTTTTAGGACAGGGGGACACTGAAGCTTTCTTT. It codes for CASFLGQGDTEAFF.

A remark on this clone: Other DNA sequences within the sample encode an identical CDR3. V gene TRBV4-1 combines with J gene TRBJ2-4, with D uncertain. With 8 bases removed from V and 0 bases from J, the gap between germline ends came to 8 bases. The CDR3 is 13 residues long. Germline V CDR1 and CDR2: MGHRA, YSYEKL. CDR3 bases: TGCGCCAGCCGAGGCCTAGCCAAAAACATTCAGTACTTC. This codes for CASRGLAKNIQYF.

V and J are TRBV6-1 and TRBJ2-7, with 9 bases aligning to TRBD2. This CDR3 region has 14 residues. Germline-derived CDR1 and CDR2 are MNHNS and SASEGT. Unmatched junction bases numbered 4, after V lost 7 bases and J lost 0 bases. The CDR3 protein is CASKTSGLSYEQYF. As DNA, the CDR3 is TGTGCCAGCAAGACTAGCGGCCTCTCCTACGAGCAGTACTTC.

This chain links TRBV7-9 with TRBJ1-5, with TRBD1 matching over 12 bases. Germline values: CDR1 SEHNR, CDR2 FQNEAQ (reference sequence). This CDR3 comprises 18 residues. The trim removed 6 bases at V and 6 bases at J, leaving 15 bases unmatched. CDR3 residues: CASSPGTGGSPEGQPQHF. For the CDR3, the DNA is TGTGCCAGCAGTCCCGGGACAGGGGGCTCCCCGGAAGGTCAGCCCCAGCATTTT.

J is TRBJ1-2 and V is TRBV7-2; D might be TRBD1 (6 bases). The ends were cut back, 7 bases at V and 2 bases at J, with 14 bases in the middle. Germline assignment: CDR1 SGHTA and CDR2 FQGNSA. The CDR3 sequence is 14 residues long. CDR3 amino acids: CASTRGGGNYGYTF. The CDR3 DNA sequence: TGTGCCAGCACCCGGGGGGGCGGAAACTATGGCTACACCTTC.